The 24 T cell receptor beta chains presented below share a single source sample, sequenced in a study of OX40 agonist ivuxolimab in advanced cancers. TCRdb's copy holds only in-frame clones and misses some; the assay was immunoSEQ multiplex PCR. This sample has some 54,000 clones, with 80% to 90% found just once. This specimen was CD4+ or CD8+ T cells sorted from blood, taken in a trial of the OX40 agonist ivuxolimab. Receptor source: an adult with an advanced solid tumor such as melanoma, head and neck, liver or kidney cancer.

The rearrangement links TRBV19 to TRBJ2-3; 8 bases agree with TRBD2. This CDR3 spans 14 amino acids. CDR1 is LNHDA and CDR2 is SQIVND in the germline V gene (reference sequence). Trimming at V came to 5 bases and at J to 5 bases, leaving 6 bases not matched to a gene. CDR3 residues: CASSEVAGRDTQYF. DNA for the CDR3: TGTGCCAGTAGTGAGGTAGCGGGGCGAGATACGCAGTATTTT.

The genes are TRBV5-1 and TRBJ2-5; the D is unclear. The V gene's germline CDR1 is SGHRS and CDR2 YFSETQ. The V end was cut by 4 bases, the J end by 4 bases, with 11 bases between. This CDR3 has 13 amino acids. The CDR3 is CASSPTLRETQYF. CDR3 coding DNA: TGCGCCAGCAGCCCTACTCTTAGAGAGACCCAGTACTTC.

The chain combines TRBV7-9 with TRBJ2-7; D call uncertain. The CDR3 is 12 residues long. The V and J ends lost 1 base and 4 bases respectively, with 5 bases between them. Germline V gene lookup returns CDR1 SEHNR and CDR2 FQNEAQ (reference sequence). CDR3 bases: TGTGCCAGCAGCTTAGAGCAATACGAGCAGTACTTC. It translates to CASSLEQYEQYF.

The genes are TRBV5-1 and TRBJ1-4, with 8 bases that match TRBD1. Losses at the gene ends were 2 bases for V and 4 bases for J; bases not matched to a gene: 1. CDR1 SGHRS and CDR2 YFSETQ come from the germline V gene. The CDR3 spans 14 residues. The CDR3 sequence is CASSLQGDNEKLFF. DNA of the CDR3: TGCGCCAGCAGCTTACAGGGGGATAATGAAAAACTGTTTTTT.

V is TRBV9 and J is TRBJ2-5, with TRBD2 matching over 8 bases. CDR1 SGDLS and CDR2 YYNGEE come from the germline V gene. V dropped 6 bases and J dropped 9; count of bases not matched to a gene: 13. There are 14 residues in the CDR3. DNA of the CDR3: TGTGCCAGCACACCGGGACTAGGGGATGTGTCCCAGTACTTC. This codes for CASTPGLGDVSQYF. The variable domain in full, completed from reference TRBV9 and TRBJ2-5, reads DSGVTQTPKHLITATGQRVTLRCSPRSGDLSVYWYQQSLDQGLQFLIQYYNGEERAKGNILERFSAQQFPDLHSELNLSSLELGDSALYFCASTPGLGDVSQYFGPGTRLLVL.

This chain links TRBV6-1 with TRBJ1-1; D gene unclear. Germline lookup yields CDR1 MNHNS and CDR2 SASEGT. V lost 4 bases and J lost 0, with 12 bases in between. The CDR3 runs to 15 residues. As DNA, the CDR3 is TGTGCCAGCAGTGTCATTGTTCCATTGAACACTGAAGCTTTCTTT. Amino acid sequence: CASSVIVPLNTEAFF.

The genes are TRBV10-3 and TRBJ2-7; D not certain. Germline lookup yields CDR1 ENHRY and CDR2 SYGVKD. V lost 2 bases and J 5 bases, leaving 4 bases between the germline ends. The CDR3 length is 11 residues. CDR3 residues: CAISEVDEQYF. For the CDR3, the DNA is TGTGCCATCAGTGAGGTAGACGAGCAGTACTTC.

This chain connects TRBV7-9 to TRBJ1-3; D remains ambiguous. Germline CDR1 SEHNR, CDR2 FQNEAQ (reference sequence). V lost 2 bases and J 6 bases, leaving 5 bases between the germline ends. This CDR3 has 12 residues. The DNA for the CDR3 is TGTGCCAGCAGCTTACGGGAAAACACCATATATTTT. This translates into CASSLRENTIYF.

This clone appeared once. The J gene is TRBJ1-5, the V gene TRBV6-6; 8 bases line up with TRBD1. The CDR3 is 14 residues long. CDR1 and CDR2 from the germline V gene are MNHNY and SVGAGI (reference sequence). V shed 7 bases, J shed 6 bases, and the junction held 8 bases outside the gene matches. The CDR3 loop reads CASTPGQGGQPQHF. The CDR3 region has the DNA TGTGCCAGCACCCCTGGACAGGGAGGTCAGCCCCAGCATTTT.

For the CDR3, the DNA is TGTGCCAGCAGGACAACAGGGGGCGGGTCTGGCTACACCTTC. This translates into CASRTTGGGSGYTF. This rearrangement joins TRBV27 to TRBJ1-2, with 9 positions matching TRBD1. This CDR3 is 14 amino acids long. Trimming removed 6 bases from V and 7 bases from J; junction bases left unmatched: 9. Germline CDR1 is MNHEY and CDR2 is SMNVEV (reference sequence).

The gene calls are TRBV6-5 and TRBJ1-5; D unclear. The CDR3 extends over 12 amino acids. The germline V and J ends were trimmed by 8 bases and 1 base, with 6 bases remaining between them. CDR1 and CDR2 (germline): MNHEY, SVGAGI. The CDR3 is CASRSSNQPQHF. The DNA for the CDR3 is TGTGCCAGCCGGAGCAGCAATCAGCCCCAGCATTTT.

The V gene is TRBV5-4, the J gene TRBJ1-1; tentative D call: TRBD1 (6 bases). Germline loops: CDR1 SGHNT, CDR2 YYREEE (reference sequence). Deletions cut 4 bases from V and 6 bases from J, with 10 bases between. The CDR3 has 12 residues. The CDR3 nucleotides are TGTGCCAGCAGCCGGGCAGGGGCTGAAGCTTTCTTT. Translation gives CASSRAGAEAFF.

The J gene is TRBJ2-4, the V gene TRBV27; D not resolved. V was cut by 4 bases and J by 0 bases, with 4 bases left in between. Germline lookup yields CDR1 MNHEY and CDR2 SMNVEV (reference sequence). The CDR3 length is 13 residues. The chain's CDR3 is CASSSLAKNIQYF. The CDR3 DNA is TGTGCCAGCAGTTCACTAGCCAAAAACATTCAGTACTTC.

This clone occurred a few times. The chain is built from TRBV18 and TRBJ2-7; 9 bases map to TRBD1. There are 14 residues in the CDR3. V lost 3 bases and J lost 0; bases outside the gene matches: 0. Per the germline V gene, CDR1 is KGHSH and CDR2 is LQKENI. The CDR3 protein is CASSPGQGSYEQYF. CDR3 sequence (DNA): TGTGCCAGCTCACCGGGACAGGGCTCCTACGAGCAGTACTTC.

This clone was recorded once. CDR3 bases: TGCGCCAGCAGCTTACTACCGAGCGGGGGGGCAGATACGCAGTATTTT. This encodes CASSLLPSGGADTQYF. The chain uses TRBV5-1 and TRBJ2-3; TRBD2 matches 10 bases. With V trimmed by 2 bases and J by 4 bases, 7 bases remained unmatched. The CDR3 has 16 residues. Germline V gene sequence: CDR1 SGHRS, CDR2 YFSETQ.

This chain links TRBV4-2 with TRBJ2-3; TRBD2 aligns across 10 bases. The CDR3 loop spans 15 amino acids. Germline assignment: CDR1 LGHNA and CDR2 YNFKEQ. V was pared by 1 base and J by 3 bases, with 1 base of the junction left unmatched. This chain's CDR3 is CASSQVLAGTDTQYF. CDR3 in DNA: TGTGCCAGCAGCCAAGTACTAGCGGGAACAGATACGCAGTATTTT.

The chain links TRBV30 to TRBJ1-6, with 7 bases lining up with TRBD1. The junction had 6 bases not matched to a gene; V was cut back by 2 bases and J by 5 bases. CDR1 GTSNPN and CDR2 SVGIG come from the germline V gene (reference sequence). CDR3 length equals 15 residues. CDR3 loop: CAWSYKGQHNSPLHF. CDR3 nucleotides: TGTGCCTGGAGTTACAAGGGACAGCATAATTCACCCCTCCACTTT.

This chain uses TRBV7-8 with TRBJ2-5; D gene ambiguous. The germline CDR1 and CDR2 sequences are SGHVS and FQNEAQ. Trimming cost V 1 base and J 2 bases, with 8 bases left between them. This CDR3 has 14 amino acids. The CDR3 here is CASSLVLGQETQYF. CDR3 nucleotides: TGTGCCAGCAGCTTAGTCCTTGGACAAGAGACCCAGTACTTC.

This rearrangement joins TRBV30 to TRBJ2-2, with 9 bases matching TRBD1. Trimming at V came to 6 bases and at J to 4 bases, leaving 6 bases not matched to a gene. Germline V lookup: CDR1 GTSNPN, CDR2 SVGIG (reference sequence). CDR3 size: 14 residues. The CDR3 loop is CACYGTGSTGELFF. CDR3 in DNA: TGTGCCTGTTACGGGACAGGGTCCACCGGGGAGCTGTTTTTT.

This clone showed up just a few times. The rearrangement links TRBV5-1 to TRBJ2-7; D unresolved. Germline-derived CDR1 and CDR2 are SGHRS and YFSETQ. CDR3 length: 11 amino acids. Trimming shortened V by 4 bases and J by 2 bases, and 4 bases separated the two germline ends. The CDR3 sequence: CASSLTYEQYF. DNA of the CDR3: TGCGCCAGCAGCCTGACCTACGAGCAGTACTTC.

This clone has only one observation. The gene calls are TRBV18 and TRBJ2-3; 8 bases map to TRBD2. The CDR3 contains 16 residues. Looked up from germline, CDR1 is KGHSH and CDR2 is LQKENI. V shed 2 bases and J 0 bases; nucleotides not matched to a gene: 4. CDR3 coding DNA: TGTGCCAGCTCACCATCCGGGGGGGGGAGCACAGATACGCAGTATTTT. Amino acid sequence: CASSPSGGGSTDTQYF.

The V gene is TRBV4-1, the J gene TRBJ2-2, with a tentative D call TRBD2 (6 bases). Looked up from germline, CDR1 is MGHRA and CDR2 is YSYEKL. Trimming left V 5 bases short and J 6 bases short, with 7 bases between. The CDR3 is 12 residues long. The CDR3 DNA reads TGCGCCAGCAGCTTAGCGGCCGGGGAGCTGTTTTTT. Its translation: CASSLAAGELFF.

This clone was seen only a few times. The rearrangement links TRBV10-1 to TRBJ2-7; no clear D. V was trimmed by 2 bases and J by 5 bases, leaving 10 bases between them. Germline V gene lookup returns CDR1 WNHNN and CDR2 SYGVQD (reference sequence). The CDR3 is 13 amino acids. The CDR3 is CASSENSWDEQYF. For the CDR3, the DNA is TGCGCCAGCAGTGAGAATTCGTGGGACGAGCAGTACTTC.

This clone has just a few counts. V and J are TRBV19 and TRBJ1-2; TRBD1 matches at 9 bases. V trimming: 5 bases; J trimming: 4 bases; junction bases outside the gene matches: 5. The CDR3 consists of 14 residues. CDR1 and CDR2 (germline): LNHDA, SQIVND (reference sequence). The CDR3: CASSLGQGAYGYTF. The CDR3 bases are TGTGCCAGTAGTTTGGGACAGGGAGCCTATGGCTACACCTTC.